These T cell receptor beta chains were read from a single sample in a study of OX40 agonist ivuxolimab in advanced cancers. The data were produced by immunoSEQ multiplex PCR, yet TCRdb's version contains in-frame clones alone and is incomplete. The table shows 25,000 to 35,000 clones, with about nine tenths occurring only once. Sequences were derived from CD4+ or CD8+ T cells sorted from blood, sampled in a trial of the OX40 agonist ivuxolimab. The receptors come from an adult with an advanced solid tumor such as melanoma, head and neck, liver or kidney cancer. Each CDR3 is given with its conserved first and last residue. The D gene is left open where the match is weak. Clone size is stated in some rows and not others, as once, few, many or a class when expanded.

TRBJ2-7	TRBD1	TRBV30	.	TGTGCCTGGGGCCTCGGACAGGGAAGTAGCCACGAGCAGTACTTC	CAWGLGQGSSHEQYF
TRBJ2-3	TRBD2	TRBV4-3	.	TGCGCCAGCAGCCAAGATCGAGGGACTAGCGGGATCTCAGATACGCAGTATTTT	CASSQDRGTSGISDTQYF
TRBJ2-3	TRBD2	TRBV27	.	TGTGCCAGCAGTCCCATAGGCGGGAGTTTAGCAGATACGCAGTATTTT	CASSPIGGSLADTQYF
TRBJ1-2	TRBD1	TRBV19	.	TGTGCCAGTAATGCAGGGGGCGCTTGGAATCTATATGGCTACACCTTC	CASNAGGAWNLYGYTF
TRBJ2-2	.	TRBV9	once	TGTGCCAGCAGCCCAGACACCGGGGAGCTGTTTTTT	CASSPDTGELFF
TRBJ1-1	.	TRBV2	.	TGTGCCAGCAGGCGGAACACTGAAGCTTTCTTT	CASRRNTEAFF
TRBJ2-7	TRBD1	TRBV11-2	.	TGTGCCAGCAGCCCCTGGACAGGGAATTCCTACGAGCAGTACTTC	CASSPWTGNSYEQYF
TRBJ2-6	.	TRBV6-5	.	TGTGCCAGCAGCTACTCCAACGTCCTGACTTTC	CASSYSNVLTF
TRBJ2-7	.	TRBV11-3	.	TGTGCCAGCAGCGCCCGTATTGGGAACGAGCAGTACTTC	CASSARIGNEQYF
TRBJ2-1	.	TRBV7-8	.	TGTGCCAGCAGCTTAGGCCAGGGGATGAATGAGCAGTTCTTC	CASSLGQGMNEQFF
TRBJ1-2	TRBD1	TRBV4-1	.	TGCGCCAGCAGCCAGGACAGGTCTTATGGCTACACCTTC	CASSQDRSYGYTF
TRBJ1-5	.	TRBV11-2	.	TGTGCCAGCAGCTTAACGTATGGCAATCAGCCCCAGCATTTT	CASSLTYGNQPQHF
TRBJ2-7	.	TRBV7-9	.	TGTGCCAGCAGCCCAGAGACAGCGAACTACGAGCAGTACTTC	CASSPETANYEQYF
TRBJ2-7	.	TRBV5-3	once	TGTGCCAGAAGCTCCTACGAGCAGTACTTC	CARSSYEQYF
TRBJ2-1	.	TRBV14	once	TGTGCCAGCAGCCGCTGGCCTCCCGGGGAATACAATGAGCAGTTCTTC	CASSRWPPGEYNEQFF
TRBJ1-1	.	TRBV10-3	.	TGTGCCATCAGTGAGGAAACACGGCGTTGGGGTGAAGCTTTCTTT	CAISEETRRWGEAFF
TRBJ2-5	TRBD2	TRBV4-1	.	TGCGCCAGCAGCCAATATACCGGGAGGGCGGAGACCCAGTACTTC	CASSQYTGRAETQYF
TRBJ2-5	.	TRBV5-1	once	TGCGCCAGCAGTTGGGCCCAAGAGACCCAGTACTTC	CASSWAQETQYF
TRBJ1-1	.	TRBV11-2	once	TGTGCCAGCAGCTTACCGGAGGGGAAGAACACTGAAGCTTTCTTT	CASSLPEGKNTEAFF
TRBJ2-1	.	TRBV6-5	once	TGTGCCAGCAGTTACCGGGGACTCCCAAATGAGCAGTTCTTC	CASSYRGLPNEQFF
TRBJ2-1	TRBD1	TRBV10-1	.	TGCGCCACTTGCCGGACAGGGCAGGACAATGAGCAGTTCTTC	CATCRTGQDNEQFF
TRBJ1-1	.	TRBV4-1	once	TGCGCCAGCAGCCAAGAGGAAGGGGCGTACACTGAAGCTTTCTTT	CASSQEEGAYTEAFF
TRBJ2-4	TRBD1	TRBV4-1	.	TGCGCCAGCAGCCCCCCCGGACAGGAATTGCACATTCAGTACTTC	CASSPPGQELHIQYF
TRBJ1-1	.	TRBV19	once	TGTGCCAGTAGTATTCAGGGCCCAACTGAAGCTTTCTTT	CASSIQGPTEAFF
TRBJ1-4	TRBD1	TRBV7-9	.	TGTGCCAGCAGCTCCAGATACAGGGGGAATGAAAAACTGTTTTTT	CASSSRYRGNEKLFF
TRBJ1-1	.	TRBV6-5	.	TGTGCCAGCAGTTACGACGGTGGGGGCACTGAAGCTTTCTTT	CASSYDGGGTEAFF
TRBJ2-5	.	TRBV4-3	.	TGCGCCAGCAGCCAAGTATCGGAAACCGACATCCAAGAGACCCAGTACTTC	CASSQVSETDIQETQYF
TRBJ2-7	TRBD2	TRBV4-3	.	TGCGCCAGCAGCCAAGATGTTGCGGGAGGATACGAGCAGTACTTC	CASSQDVAGGYEQYF
TRBJ2-3	.	TRBV30	once	TGTGCCTGGACGGGGGCCGGGACAGATACGCAGTATTTT	CAWTGAGTDTQYF
TRBJ1-1	.	TRBV7-9	.	TGTGCCAGCAGCCCCCCAGCAAAGACTGAAGCTTTCTTT	CASSPPAKTEAFF
TRBJ2-7	.	TRBV11-2	.	TGTGCCAGCAGCTTAGATGCTTCCTACGAGCAGTACTTC	CASSLDASYEQYF
TRBJ2-1	TRBD1	TRBV11-2	.	TGTGCCAGCAGCTTCACAGGGGGAGAGCAGTTCTTC	CASSFTGGEQFF
TRBJ1-5	.	TRBV28	once	TGTGCCAGCAGCCCACAGGGTACAAGTCAGCCCCAGCATTTT	CASSPQGTSQPQHF
TRBJ1-2	TRBD1	TRBV27	.	TGTGCCAGCAGTTTAGCCGGGACAGACTATGGCTACACCTTC	CASSLAGTDYGYTF
TRBJ2-7	TRBD2	TRBV30	.	TGTGCCGGGGAACTAGCGGGGCTCTACGAGCAGTACTTC	CAGELAGLYEQYF
TRBJ1-2	.	TRBV4-1	once	TGCGCCAGCAGCCAAAAAGGGGGGCTGGGCTATGGCTACACCTTC	CASSQKGGLGYGYTF
TRBJ2-3	TRBD1	TRBV6-5	.	TGTGCCAGCAGTAGAGGGACAGACCCCACAGATACGCAGTATTTT	CASSRGTDPTDTQYF
TRBJ1-2	.	TRBV28	few	TGTGCCAGCAGCACCACCTGGTGGTATGGCTACACCTTC	CASSTTWWYGYTF
TRBJ1-5	.	TRBV5-8	.	TGTGCCAGCAGCTGGGGCAGCAATCAGCCCCAGCATTTT	CASSWGSNQPQHF
TRBJ1-1	TRBD1	TRBV19	.	TGTGCCAGTAACACCGGGACAGGGCGGAAACCTGAAGCTTTCTTT	CASNTGTGRKPEAFF
TRBJ2-3	.	TRBV27	.	TGTGCCAGCAGTTACCTAAACAGGGGCACAGATACGCAGTATTTT	CASSYLNRGTDTQYF
TRBJ1-1	.	TRBV29-1	few	TGCAGCGTCCTAGAAAGCACTGAAGCTTTCTTT	CSVLESTEAFF
TRBJ2-7	.	TRBV4-2	.	TGTGCCAGCAGCCAAGTGGGCAACGAGCAGTACTTC	CASSQVGNEQYF
TRBJ1-2	TRBD1	TRBV7-9	.	TGTGCCAGCAGCCCCCCGCGGACAGGTGATGCTTATGGCTACACCTTC	CASSPPRTGDAYGYTF
TRBJ2-3	.	TRBV11-3	.	TGTGCCAGCAGCCGAGGTAGCACAGATACGCAGTATTTT	CASSRGSTDTQYF
TRBJ2-3	TRBD2	TRBV5-1	.	TGCGCCAGCAGCTTGACAGCGGGAGTTGTAGATACGCAGTATTTT	CASSLTAGVVDTQYF
TRBJ1-5	.	TRBV10-3	once	TGTGCCATCAGTGAGGTGGGCGGGCGCGGGAATCAGCCCCAGCATTTT	CAISEVGGRGNQPQHF
TRBJ2-7	.	TRBV5-1	.	TGCGCCAGCAGCTCGGACTGGGGCACCGACGAGCAGTACTTC	CASSSDWGTDEQYF
TRBJ1-2	.	TRBV2	.	TGTGCCAGCAGAGAGGACGGATTGGCCCTATATGGCTACACCTTC	CASREDGLALYGYTF
TRBJ2-7	.	TRBV5-4	.	TGTGCCAGCAGCTTGGGGGGCCCCGAGCAGTACTTC	CASSLGGPEQYF
TRBJ1-2	.	TRBV9	.	TGTGCCAGCAGCGCCTCGTATGGCTACACCTTC	CASSASYGYTF
TRBJ2-3	.	TRBV5-1	once	TGCGCCGGGCTTGACGATCTCACAGATACGCAGTATTTT	CAGLDDLTDTQYF
TRBJ2-1	TRBD2	TRBV7-6	.	TGTGCCAGCAGCGATCTAGCGGGGGCCAATGAGCAGTTCTTC	CASSDLAGANEQFF
TRBJ2-5	.	TRBV4-1	.	TGCGCCAGCAGCCAAGAAAACACGGCCACGCAGACCCAGTACTTC	CASSQENTATQTQYF
TRBJ1-1	.	TRBV7-9	.	TGTGCCAGCAGTAACAGGGAGAACACTGAAGCTTTCTTT	CASSNRENTEAFF
TRBJ2-7	.	TRBV19	.	TGTGCCAGTAGTCTAGACAGTCACCCCTACGAGCAGTACTTC	CASSLDSHPYEQYF